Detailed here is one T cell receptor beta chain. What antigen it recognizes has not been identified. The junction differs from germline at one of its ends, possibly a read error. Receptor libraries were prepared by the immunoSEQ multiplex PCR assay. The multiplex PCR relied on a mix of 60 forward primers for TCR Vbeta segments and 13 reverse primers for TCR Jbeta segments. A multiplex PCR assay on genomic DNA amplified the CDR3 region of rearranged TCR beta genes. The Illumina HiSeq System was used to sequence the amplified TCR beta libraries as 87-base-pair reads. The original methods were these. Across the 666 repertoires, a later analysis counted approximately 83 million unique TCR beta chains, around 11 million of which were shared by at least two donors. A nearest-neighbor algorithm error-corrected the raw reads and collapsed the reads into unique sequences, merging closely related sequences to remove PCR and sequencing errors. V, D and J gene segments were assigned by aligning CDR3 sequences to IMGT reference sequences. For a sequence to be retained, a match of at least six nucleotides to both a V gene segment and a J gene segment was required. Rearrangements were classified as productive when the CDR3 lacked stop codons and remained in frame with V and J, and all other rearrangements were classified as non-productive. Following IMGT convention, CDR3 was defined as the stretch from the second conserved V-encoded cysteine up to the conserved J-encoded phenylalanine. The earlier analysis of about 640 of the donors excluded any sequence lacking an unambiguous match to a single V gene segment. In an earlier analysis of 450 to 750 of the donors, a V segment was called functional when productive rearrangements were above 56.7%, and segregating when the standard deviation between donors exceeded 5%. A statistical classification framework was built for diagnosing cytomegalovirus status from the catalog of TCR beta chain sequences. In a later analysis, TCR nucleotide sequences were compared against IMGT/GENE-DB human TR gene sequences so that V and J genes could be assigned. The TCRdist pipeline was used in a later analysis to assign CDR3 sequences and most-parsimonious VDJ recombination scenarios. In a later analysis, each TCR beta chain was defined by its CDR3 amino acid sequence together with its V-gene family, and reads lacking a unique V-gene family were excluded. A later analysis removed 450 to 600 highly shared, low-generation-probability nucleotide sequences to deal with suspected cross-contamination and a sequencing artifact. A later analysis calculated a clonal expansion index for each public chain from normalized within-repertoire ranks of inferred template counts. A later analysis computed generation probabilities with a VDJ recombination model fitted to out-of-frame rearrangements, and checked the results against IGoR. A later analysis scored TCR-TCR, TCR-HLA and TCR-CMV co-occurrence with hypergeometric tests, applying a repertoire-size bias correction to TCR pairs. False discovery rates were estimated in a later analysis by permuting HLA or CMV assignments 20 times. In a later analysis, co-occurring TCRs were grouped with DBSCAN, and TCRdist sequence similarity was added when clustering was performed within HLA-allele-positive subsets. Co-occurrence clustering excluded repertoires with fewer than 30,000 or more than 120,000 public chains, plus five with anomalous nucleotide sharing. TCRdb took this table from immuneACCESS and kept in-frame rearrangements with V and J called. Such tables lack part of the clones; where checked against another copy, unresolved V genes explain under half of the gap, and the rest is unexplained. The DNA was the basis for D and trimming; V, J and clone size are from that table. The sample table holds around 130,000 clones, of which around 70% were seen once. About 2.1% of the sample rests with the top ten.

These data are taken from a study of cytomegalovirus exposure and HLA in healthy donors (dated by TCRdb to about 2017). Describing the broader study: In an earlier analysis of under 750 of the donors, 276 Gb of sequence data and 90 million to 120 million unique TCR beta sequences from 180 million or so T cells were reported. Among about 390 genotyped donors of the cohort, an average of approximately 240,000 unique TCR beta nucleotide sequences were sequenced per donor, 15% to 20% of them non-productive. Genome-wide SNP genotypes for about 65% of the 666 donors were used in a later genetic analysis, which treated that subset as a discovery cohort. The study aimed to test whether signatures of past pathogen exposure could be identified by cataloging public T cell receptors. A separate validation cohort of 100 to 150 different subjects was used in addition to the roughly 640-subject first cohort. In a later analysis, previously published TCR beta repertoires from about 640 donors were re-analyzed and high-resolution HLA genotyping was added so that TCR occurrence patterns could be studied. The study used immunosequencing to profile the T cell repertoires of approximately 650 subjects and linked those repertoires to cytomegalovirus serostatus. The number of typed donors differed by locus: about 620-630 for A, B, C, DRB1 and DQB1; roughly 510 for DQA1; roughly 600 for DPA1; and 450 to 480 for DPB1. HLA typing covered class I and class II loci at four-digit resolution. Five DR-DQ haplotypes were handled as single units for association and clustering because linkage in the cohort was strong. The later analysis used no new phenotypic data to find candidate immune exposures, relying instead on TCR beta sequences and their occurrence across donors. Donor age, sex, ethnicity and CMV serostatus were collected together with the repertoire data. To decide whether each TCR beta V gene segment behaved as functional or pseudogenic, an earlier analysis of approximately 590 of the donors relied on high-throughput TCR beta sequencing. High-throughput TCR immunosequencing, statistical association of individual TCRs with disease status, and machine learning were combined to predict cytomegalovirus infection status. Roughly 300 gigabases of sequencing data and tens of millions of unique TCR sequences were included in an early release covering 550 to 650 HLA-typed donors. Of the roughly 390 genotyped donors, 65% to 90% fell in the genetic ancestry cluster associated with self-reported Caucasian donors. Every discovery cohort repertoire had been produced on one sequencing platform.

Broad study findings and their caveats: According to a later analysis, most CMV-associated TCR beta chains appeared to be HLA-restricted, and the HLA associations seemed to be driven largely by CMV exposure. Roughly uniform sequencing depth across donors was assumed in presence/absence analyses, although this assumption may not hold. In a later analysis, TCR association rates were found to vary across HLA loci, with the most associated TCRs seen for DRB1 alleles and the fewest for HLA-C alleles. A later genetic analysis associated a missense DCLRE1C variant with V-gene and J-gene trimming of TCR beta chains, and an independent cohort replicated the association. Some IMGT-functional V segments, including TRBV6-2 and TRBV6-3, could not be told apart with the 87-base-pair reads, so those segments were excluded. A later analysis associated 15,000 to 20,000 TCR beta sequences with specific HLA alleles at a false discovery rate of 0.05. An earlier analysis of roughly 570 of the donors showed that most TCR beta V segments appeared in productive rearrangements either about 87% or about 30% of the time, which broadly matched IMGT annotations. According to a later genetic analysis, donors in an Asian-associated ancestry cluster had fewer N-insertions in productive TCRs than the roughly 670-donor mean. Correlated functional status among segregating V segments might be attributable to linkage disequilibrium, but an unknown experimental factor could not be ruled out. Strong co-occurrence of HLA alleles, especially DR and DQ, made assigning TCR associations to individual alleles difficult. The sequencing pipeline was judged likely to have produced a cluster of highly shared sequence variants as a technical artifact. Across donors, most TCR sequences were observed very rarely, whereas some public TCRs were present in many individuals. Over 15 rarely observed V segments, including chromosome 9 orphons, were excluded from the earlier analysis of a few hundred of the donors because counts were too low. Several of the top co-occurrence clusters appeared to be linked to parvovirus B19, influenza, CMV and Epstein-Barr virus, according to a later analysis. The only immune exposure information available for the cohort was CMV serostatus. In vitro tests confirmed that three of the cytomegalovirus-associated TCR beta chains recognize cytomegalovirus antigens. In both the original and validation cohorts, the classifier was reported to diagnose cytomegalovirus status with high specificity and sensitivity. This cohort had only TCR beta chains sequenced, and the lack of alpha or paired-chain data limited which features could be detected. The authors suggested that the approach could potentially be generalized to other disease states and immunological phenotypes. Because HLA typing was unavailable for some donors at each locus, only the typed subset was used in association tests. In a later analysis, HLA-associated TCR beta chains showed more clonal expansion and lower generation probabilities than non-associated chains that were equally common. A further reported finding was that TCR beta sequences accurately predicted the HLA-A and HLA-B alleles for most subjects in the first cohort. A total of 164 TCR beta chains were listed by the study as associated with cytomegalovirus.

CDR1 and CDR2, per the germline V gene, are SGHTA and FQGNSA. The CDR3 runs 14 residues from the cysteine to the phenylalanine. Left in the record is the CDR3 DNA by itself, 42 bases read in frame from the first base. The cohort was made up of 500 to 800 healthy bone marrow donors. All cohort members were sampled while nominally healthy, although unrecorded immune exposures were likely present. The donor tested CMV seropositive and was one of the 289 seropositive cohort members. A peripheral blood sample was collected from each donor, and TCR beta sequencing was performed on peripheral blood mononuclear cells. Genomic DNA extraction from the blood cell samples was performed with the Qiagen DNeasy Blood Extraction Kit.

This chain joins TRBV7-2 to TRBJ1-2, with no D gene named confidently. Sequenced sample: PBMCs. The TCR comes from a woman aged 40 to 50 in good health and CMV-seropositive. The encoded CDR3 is CASSLDSRYGLEAF. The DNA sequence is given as TGTGCCAGCAGCTTAGACAGTCGGTATGGTTTGGAAGCCTTC.